The TCR beta chain under discussion was sequenced for a study of cytomegalovirus exposure and HLA in healthy donors (dated by TCRdb to the late 2010s). Broadly, across the study: According to an earlier analysis of 450 to 650 of the donors, some 180 million T cells yielded 120 million or so unique TCR beta sequences and about 300 Gb of sequence data. Around 300 gigabases of sequencing data and tens of millions of unique TCR sequences were included in an early release covering roughly 600 HLA-typed donors. Of the approximately 400 genotyped donors, 75% to 85% were placed in the genetic ancestry cluster associated with self-reported Caucasian donors. The study aimed to test whether cataloging public T cell receptors could reveal signatures of past pathogen exposure. The study profiled the T cell repertoires of under 700 subjects by immunosequencing and related them to cytomegalovirus serostatus. A separate validation cohort of about 110 different subjects was used in addition to the 666-subject first cohort. To predict cytomegalovirus infection status, the study combined high-throughput TCR immunosequencing, statistical association of individual TCRs with disease status, and machine learning. A later analysis re-examined previously published TCR beta repertoires from around 670 donors and added high-resolution HLA genotyping to investigate patterns of TCR occurrence. Rather than drawing on any new phenotypic data, the later analysis identified candidate immune exposures from TCR beta sequences and the way those sequences occurred across donors. In an earlier analysis of 587 of the donors, high-throughput TCR beta sequencing was used to judge whether each TCR beta V gene segment behaved as functional or pseudogenic. Donor age, sex, ethnicity and CMV serostatus were collected together with the repertoire data. A later genetic analysis used genome-wide SNP genotypes for about 60% of the roughly 670 donors, treating that subset as a discovery cohort. All discovery cohort repertoires had been generated on a single sequencing platform. HLA typing included class I and class II loci at four-digit resolution. The number of donors typed differed by locus, with roughly 629-640 for A, B, C, DRB1 and DQB1, more than 500 for DQA1, 606 for DPA1, and 400 to 490 for DPB1. Because of strong linkage in the cohort, 5 or 6 DR-DQ haplotypes were treated as single units for association and clustering. Among some 410 genotyped donors of the cohort, an average of approximately 240,000 unique TCR beta nucleotide sequences was sequenced per donor, of which about 19% were non-productive. Overall results and qualifications from the work: The study gave a list of about 160 TCR beta chains associated with cytomegalovirus. According to a later analysis, parvovirus B19, influenza, CMV and Epstein-Barr virus appeared linked to several top co-occurrence clusters. A later analysis found that TCR association rates varied across HLA loci, with DRB1 alleles showing the most associated TCRs and HLA-C alleles the fewest. Correlated functional status among segregating V segments might be attributable to linkage disequilibrium, but an unknown experimental factor could not be ruled out. The 87-base-pair reads could not distinguish some IMGT-functional V segments, including TRBV6-2 and TRBV6-3, so those segments were excluded. In a later genetic analysis, fewer N-insertions in productive TCRs were reported among donors in an Asian-associated ancestry cluster than the 666-donor mean. V-gene and J-gene trimming of TCR beta chains was associated with a missense DCLRE1C variant in a later genetic analysis, and the association was replicated in an independent cohort. Because counts were too low, roughly 17 rarely observed V segments, including chromosome 9 orphons, were left out of the earlier analysis of some 640 of the donors. In a later analysis, HLA-associated TCR beta chains showed more clonal expansion and lower generation probabilities than non-associated chains that were equally common. Most CMV-associated TCR beta chains appeared to be HLA-restricted in a later analysis, and the HLA associations seemed to be driven largely by CMV exposure. The classifier was reported to diagnose cytomegalovirus status with high specificity and sensitivity in both the original cohort and the validation cohort. The presence/absence analyses assumed that sequencing depth was roughly uniform across donors, and that assumption may not be true. In an earlier analysis of around 500 of the donors, most TCR beta V segments appeared in productive rearrangements about 87% or about 30% of the time, broadly matching IMGT annotations. When HLA alleles, especially DR and DQ, strongly co-occurred, attributing TCR associations to individual alleles was difficult. Most TCR sequences were observed very rarely across donors, whereas some public TCRs were present in many individuals. The only immune exposure information available for the cohort was CMV serostatus. Only TCR beta chains were sequenced in this cohort, and the absence of alpha or paired-chain data limited detectable features. Because HLA typing was missing for some donors at each locus, association tests included only the typed subset. In vitro tests confirmed that a few of the cytomegalovirus-associated TCR beta chains recognize cytomegalovirus antigens. A further reported finding was that TCR beta sequences accurately predicted the HLA-A and HLA-B alleles for most subjects in the first cohort. It was suggested by the authors that the approach could potentially be generalized to other disease states and immunological phenotypes. The sequencing pipeline was judged likely to have produced a cluster of highly shared sequence variants as a technical artifact. A later analysis associated about 17,000 TCR beta sequences with specific HLA alleles at a false discovery rate of 0.05.

This clone was seen once. Its antigen is currently not known. Base qualities are missing; no much larger clone stands one base away. Libraries were made using the immunoSEQ multiplex PCR assay. For the multiplex PCR, a mixture combining 60 forward primers for TCR Vbeta segments and 13 reverse primers for TCR Jbeta segments was used. A multiplex PCR assay on genomic DNA amplified the CDR3 region of rearranged TCR beta genes. The amplified TCR beta libraries were sequenced on the Illumina HiSeq System as 87-base-pair reads. Per the original workflow: A later analysis tallied around 80 million unique TCR beta chains across the roughly 610 repertoires, and about 10 million of those chains were shared by two or more donors. A nearest-neighbor algorithm error-corrected the raw reads and collapsed the reads into unique sequences, merging closely related sequences to remove PCR and sequencing errors. To assign V, D and J gene segments, CDR3 sequences were aligned to IMGT reference sequences. For a sequence to be retained, at least a six-nucleotide match to both a V gene segment and a J gene segment was required. Rearrangements were classified as productive when the CDR3 lacked stop codons and remained in frame with V and J, and all other rearrangements were classified as non-productive. Following IMGT convention, CDR3 was defined as the stretch from the second conserved V-encoded cysteine up to the conserved J-encoded phenylalanine. Sequences without an unambiguous match to a single V gene segment were excluded from the earlier analysis of over 500 of the donors. An earlier analysis of approximately 590 of the donors called V segments functional above 56.7% productive rearrangements and segregating when the between-donor standard deviation exceeded 5%. A statistical classification framework was built to diagnose cytomegalovirus status from the catalog of TCR beta chain sequences. In a later analysis, TCR nucleotide sequences were compared against IMGT/GENE-DB human TR gene sequences so that V and J genes could be assigned. In a later analysis, CDR3 sequences and most-parsimonious VDJ recombination scenarios were assigned using the TCRdist pipeline. In a later analysis, every TCR beta chain was defined by the combination of its CDR3 amino acid sequence and its V-gene family, and reads without a unique V-gene family were dropped. In a later analysis, nearly 600 highly shared, low-generation-probability nucleotide sequences were removed to address suspected cross-contamination and a sequencing artifact. In a later analysis, a clonal expansion index for each public chain was calculated from normalized within-repertoire ranks of inferred template counts. Generation probabilities in a later analysis came from a VDJ recombination model fitted to out-of-frame rearrangements, and those results were checked against IGoR. In a later analysis, TCR-TCR, TCR-HLA and TCR-CMV co-occurrence was scored with hypergeometric tests, and a repertoire-size bias correction was applied to TCR pairs. In a later analysis, false discovery rates were estimated by permuting HLA or CMV assignments 20 times. In a later analysis, co-occurring TCRs were grouped with DBSCAN, and TCRdist sequence similarity was added when clustering was performed within HLA-allele-positive subsets. Repertoires with fewer than 30,000 or more than 120,000 public chains were left out of co-occurrence clustering, as were about five repertoires with anomalous nucleotide sharing. What TCRdb holds here is the immuneACCESS table cut down to in-frame rearrangements. Part of the clones is not present; checked against another copy, under half of the missing clones reflect an unresolved V gene, and the others are unexplained. D and trimming were read from the DNA, whereas the V and J calls and clone size are those reported in that table. The sample table shows around 210,000 clones, and 70% to 80% are seen once. The ten largest clonotypes hold roughly 3% of the sample.

V trim: 6 bases; J trim: 2 bases; unmatched bases: 10. The germline V gene (reference sequence) provides CDR1 MNHEY and CDR2 SMNVEV. Including the terminal cysteine and phenylalanine, the CDR3 comprises 15 residues. Left in the record is the CDR3 DNA by itself, 45 bases read in frame from the first base. The cohort comprised some 700 healthy bone marrow donors. At the time of sampling, every cohort member was nominally healthy, though immune exposures that went unrecorded were likely present. The donor was CMV seronegative and belonged to the group of approximately 320 seronegative cohort members. Every donor gave a peripheral blood sample, and the peripheral blood mononuclear cells from that sample were used for TCR beta sequencing. The Qiagen DNeasy Blood Extraction Kit was used to extract genomic DNA from the blood cell samples.

Input material: PBMCs. Recombination connected TRBV27 to TRBJ2-7; TRBD1 lines up with 7 middle nucleotides. This TCR was sampled from a woman between 25 and 40 years old in good health and CMV-seronegative. The bases are TGTGCCAGCAGCCCCGGCCGGGACAGCCCCTACGAGCAGTACTTC. This sequence encodes CASSPGRDSPYEQYF.